This T cell receptor (beta chain) is drawn from a study of OX40 agonist ivuxolimab in advanced cancers. Background on the study: Subjects had a mean age of about 60 years, with a range of about 23 to 85; less than 90% were male. Previous treatment with anti-PD-1, anti-PD-L1 or anti-CTLA-4 therapy was allowed; about 37% had received some.

The sample holds one count of this clone. Generated by immunoSEQ multiplex PCR, the TCRdb table keeps only in-frame clones and is missing some. Among fewer than 40,000 clones, roughly nine tenths were seen once, and the ten largest hold over 15%. Trimming removed 4 bases at V and 3 bases at J, with 11 bases between. The CDR3 has 14 amino acids. Per germline, CDR1 MGHRA and CDR2 YSYEKL. This clonotype was sampled from an adult with an advanced solid tumor such as melanoma, head and neck, liver or kidney cancer. The chain carries TRBV4-1 and TRBJ2-3; D remains unclear. Sequenced material: CD4+ or CD8+ T cells sorted from blood, taken in a trial of the OX40 agonist ivuxolimab. CDR3 region: CASSPPYRTDTQYF. The CDR3 coding sequence is TGCGCCAGCAGCCCTCCGTATAGGACAGATACGCAGTATTTT.